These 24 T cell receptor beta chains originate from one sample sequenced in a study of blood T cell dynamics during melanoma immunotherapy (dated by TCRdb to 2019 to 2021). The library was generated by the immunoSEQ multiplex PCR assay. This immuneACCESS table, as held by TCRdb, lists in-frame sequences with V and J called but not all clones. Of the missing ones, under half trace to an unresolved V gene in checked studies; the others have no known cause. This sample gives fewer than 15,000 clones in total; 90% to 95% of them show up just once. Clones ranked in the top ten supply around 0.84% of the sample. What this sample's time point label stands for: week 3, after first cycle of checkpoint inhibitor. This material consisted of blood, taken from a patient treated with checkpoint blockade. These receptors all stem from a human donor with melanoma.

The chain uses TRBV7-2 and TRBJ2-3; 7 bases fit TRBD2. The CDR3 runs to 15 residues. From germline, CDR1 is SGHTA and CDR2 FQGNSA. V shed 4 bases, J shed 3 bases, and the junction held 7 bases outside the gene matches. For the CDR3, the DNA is TGTGCCAGCAGCTCCCCGTCGGGGGGAACAGATACGCAGTATTTT. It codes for CASSSPSGGTDTQYF.

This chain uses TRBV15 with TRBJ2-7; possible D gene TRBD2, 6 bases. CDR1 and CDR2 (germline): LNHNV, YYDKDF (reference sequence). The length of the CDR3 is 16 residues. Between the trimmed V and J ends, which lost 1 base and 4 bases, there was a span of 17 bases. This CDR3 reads CATSRAGGEAGYEQYF. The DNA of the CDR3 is TGTGCCACCAGCAGAGCCGGGGGAGAGGCGGGGTACGAGCAGTACTTC.

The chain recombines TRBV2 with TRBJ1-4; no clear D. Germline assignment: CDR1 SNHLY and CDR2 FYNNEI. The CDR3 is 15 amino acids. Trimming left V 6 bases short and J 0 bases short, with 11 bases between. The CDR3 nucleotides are TGTGCCAGCAGAGGCAGATTCACAACTAATGAAAAACTGTTTTTT. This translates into CASRGRFTTNEKLFF.

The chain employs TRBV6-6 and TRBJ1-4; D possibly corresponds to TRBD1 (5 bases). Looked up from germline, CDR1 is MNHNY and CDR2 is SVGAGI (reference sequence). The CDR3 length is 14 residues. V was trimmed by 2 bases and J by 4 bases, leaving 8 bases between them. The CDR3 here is CASSYRGFNEKLFF. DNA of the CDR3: TGTGCCAGCAGTTACCGGGGGTTTAATGAAAAACTGTTTTTT.

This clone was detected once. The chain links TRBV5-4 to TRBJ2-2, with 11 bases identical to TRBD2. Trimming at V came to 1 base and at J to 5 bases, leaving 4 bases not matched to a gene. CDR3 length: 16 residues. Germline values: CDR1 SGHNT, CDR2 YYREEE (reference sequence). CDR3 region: CASSLLAGGLTGELFF. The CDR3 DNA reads TGTGCCAGCAGCTTGTTAGCGGGAGGGTTGACCGGGGAGCTGTTTTTT.

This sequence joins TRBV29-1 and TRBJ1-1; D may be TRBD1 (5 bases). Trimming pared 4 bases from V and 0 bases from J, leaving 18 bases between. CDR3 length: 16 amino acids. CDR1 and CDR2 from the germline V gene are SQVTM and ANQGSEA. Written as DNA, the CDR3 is TGCAGCGTTGCCCGCCGGGCCGGGACTATGAACACTGAAGCTTTCTTT. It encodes CSVARRAGTMNTEAFF.

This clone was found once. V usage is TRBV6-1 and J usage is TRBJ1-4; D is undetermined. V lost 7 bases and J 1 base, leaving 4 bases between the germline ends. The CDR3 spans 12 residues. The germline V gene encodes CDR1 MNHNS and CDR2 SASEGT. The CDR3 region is CASKRTNEKLFF. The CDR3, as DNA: TGTGCCAGCAAAAGAACTAATGAAAAACTGTTTTTT.

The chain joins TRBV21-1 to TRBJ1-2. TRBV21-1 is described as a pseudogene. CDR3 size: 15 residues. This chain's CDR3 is CASSPRLGLYYGYTF. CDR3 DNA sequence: TGTGCCAGCAGCCCAAGGCTCGGACTATACTATGGCTACACCTTC.

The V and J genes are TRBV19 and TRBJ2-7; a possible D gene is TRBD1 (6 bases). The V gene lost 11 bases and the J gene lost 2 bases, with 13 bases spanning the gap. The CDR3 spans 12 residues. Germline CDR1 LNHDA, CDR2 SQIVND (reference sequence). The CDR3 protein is CASGQNTYEQYF. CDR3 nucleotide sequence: TGTGCCTCCGGACAGAACACCTACGAGCAGTACTTC.

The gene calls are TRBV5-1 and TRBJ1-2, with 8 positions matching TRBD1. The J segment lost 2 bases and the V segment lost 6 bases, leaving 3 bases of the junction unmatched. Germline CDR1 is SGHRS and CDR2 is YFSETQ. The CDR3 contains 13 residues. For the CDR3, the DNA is TGCGCCAGCACCAGGGGGCCCAACTATGGCTACACCTTC. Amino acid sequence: CASTRGPNYGYTF.

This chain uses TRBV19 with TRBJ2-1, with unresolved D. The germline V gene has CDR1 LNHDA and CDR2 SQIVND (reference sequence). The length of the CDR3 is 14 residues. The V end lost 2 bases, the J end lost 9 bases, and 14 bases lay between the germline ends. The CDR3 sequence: CASSITASAGEQFF. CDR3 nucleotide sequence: TGTGCCAGTAGTATAACCGCCTCTGCTGGTGAGCAGTTCTTC.

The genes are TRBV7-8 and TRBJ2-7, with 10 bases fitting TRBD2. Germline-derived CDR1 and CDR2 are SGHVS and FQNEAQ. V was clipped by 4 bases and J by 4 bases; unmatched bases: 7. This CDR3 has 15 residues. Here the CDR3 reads CASSSRLAGPYEQYF. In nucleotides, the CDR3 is TGTGCCAGCAGCTCAAGACTAGCGGGTCCTTACGAGCAGTACTTC.

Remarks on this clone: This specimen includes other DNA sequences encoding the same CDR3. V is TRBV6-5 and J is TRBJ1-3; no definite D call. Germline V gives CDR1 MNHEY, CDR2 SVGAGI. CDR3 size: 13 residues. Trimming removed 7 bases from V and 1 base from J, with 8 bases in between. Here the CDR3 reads CASTGNSGNTIYF. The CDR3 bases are TGTGCCAGCACCGGGAATTCTGGAAACACCATATATTTT.

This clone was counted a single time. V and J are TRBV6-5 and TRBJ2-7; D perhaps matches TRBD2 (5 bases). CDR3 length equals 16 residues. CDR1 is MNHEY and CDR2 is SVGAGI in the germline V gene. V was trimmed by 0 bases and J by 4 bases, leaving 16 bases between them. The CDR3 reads CASSYSGAIFTYEQYF. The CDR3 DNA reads TGTGCCAGCAGTTACTCGGGAGCGATTTTTACTTACGAGCAGTACTTC.

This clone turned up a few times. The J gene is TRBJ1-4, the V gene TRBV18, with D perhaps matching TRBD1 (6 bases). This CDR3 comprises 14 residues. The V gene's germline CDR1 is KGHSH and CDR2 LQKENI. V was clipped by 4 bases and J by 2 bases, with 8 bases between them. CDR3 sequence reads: CASSQQGTNEKLFF. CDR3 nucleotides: TGTGCCAGCTCACAACAGGGCACTAATGAAAAACTGTTTTTT.

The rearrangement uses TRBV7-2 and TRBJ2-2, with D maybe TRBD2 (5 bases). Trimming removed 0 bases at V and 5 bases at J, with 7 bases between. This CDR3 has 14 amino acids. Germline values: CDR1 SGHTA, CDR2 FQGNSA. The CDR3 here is CASSLAAVTGELFF. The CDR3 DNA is TGTGCCAGCAGCTTAGCAGCGGTGACCGGGGAGCTGTTTTTT.

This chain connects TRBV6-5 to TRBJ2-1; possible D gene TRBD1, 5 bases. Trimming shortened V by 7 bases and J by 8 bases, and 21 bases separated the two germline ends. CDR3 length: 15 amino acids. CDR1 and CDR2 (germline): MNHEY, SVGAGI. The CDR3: CASTPTGQGNYEQFF. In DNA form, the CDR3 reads TGTGCCAGCACCCCGACGGGTCAGGGTAACTATGAGCAGTTCTTC.

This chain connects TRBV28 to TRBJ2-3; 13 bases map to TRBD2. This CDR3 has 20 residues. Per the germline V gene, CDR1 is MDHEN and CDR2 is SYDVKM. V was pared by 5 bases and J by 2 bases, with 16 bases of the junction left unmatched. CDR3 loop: CASSPYTTWTSGGFTDTQYF. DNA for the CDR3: TGTGCCAGCAGTCCCTATACAACCTGGACTAGCGGGGGCTTCACAGATACGCAGTATTTT.

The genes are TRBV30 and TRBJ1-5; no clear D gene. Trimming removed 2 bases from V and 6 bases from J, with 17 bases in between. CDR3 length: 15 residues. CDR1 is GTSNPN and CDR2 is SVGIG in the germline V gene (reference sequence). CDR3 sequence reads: CAWSPRPGKAQPQHF. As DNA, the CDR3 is TGTGCCTGGAGTCCACGTCCGGGGAAAGCTCAGCCCCAGCATTTT.

The CDR3 protein is CASRAGDSGSDTQYF. CDR3 coding DNA: TGTGCCAGTAGGGCGGGGGATAGCGGGAGTGATACGCAGTATTTT. The V and J genes are TRBV19 and TRBJ2-3, with 9 bases fitting TRBD2. The CDR3 runs 15 residues. Germline V gene sequence: CDR1 LNHDA, CDR2 SQIVND (reference sequence). Germline trimming cut 6 bases from V and 6 bases from J; bases unmatched to any gene: 10.

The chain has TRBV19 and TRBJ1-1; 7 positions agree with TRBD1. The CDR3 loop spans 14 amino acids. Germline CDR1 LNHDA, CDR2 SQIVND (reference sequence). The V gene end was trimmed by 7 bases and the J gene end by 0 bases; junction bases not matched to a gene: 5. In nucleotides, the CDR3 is TGTGCCAGTAACCACAGGGGAATGAACACTGAAGCTTTCTTT. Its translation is CASNHRGMNTEAFF. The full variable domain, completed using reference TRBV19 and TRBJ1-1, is DGGITQSPKYLFRKEGQNVTLSCEQNLNHDAMYWYRQDPGQGLRLIYYSQIVNDFQKGDIAEGYSVSREKKESFPLTVTSAQKNPTAFYLCASNHRGMNTEAFFGQGTRLTVV.

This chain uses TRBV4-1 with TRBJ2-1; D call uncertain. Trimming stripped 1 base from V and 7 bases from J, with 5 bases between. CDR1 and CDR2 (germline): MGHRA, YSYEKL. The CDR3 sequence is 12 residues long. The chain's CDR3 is CASSQVSNEQFF. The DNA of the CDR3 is TGCGCCAGCAGCCAAGTTAGTAATGAGCAGTTCTTC.

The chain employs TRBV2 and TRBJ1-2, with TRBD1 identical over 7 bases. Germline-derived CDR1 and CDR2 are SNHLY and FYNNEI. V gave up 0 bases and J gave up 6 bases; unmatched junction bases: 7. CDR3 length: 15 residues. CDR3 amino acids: CASSEAENRGHGYTF. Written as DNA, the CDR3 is TGTGCCAGCAGTGAAGCAGAAAACAGGGGCCATGGCTACACCTTC.

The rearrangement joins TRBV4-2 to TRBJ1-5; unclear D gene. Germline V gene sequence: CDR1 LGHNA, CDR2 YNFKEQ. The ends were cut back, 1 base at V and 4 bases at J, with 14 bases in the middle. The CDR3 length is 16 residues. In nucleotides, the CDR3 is TGTGCCAGCAGCCAAGGGGCACAGATACTTAATCAGCCCCAGCATTTT. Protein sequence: CASSQGAQILNQPQHF.